These T cell receptor beta chains were read from a single sample in a study of cytomegalovirus exposure and HLA in healthy donors. Clones were read by immunoSEQ multiplex PCR, and TCRdb kept only the in-frame ones, dropping some. The table has 120,000 or so clones, 15% seen once. The sample comprised PBMCs. These receptors all come from a woman between 18 and 29 years old in good health and CMV-seronegative. Both conserved end residues are part of each CDR3. The D gene is left open where the match is weak. A row's size may be missing; if present it is once, few, many or a size class.

clone size | J gene | V gene | D gene | CDR3 DNA | CDR3 protein
. | TRBJ1-4 | TRBV27 | TRBD1 | TGTGCCAGCACCTGGACAGGGGGCGCGCAAAATGAAAAACTGTTTTTT | CASTWTGGAQNEKLFF
few | TRBJ2-7 | TRBV2 | TRBD2 | TGTGCCAGCAGTGAGAGGACTAGCGGGACCTACGAGCAGTACTTC | CASSERTSGTYEQYF
. | TRBJ2-7 | TRBV27 | . | TGTGCCAGCAGTTTATCGGGCCGGTTCTACGAGCAGTACTTC | CASSLSGRFYEQYF
few | TRBJ2-2 | TRBV6-5 | . | TGTGCCACCGGGGTAGCCGGGGAGCTGTTTTTT | CATGVAGELFF
. | TRBJ2-7 | TRBV11-2 | TRBD1 | TGTGCCAGCAGCGATCTCCGGGACAGGAGCTACGAGCAGTACTTC | CASSDLRDRSYEQYF
. | TRBJ2-1 | TRBV6-1 | . | TGTGCCAGCAGTGCCGGACAGTCCTTTAGCTCCTACAATGAGCAGTTCTTC | CASSAGQSFSSYNEQFF
few | TRBJ1-2 | TRBV30 | . | TGTGCCTGGAGGGACAAGGTCCCCTATGGCTACACCTTC | CAWRDKVPYGYTF
few | TRBJ1-4 | TRBV25-1 | TRBD1 | TGTGCCAGCAGTGAAAATGTAGGACAGGGGGCGAGGGAAAAACTGTTTTTT | CASSENVGQGAREKLFF
. | TRBJ2-7 | TRBV5-1 | . | TGCGCCAGCAGCTGGGCAAGGCAGTCCGCCGAGCAGTACTTC | CASSWARQSAEQYF
. | TRBJ2-3 | TRBV27 | . | TGTGCCAGCAGTTTCCGAGGAGATACGCAGTATTTT | CASSFRGDTQYF
few | TRBJ1-6 | TRBV7-8 | . | TGTGCCAGCAGCAGGACCGGACAGAACTATAATTCACCCCTCCACTTT | CASSRTGQNYNSPLHF
. | TRBJ1-2 | TRBV29-1 | TRBD1 | TGCAGCGTTGGGGACAGAAACTATGGCTACACCTTC | CSVGDRNYGYTF
few | TRBJ2-1 | TRBV9 | TRBD2 | TGTGCCAGCAGCTTAGGACTAGCGGGAAGCAATGAGCAGTTCTTC | CASSLGLAGSNEQFF
few | TRBJ1-3 | TRBV30 | . | TGTGCCTGGAGAATGAGGCTCAGCTCTGGAAACACCATATATTTT | CAWRMRLSSGNTIYF
. | TRBJ2-6 | TRBV5-6 | . | TGTGCCAGCAGCTGGCTGGCATCAGGGGCTGGGGCCAACGTCCTGACTTTC | CASSWLASGAGANVLTF
. | TRBJ1-2 | TRBV6-5 | TRBD1 | TGTGCCAGCGGAGACAGGGGCATCTATGGCTACACCTTC | CASGDRGIYGYTF
few | TRBJ2-1 | TRBV6-1 | . | TGTGCCAGCAGTCAACTTATCATCTCCTACAATGAGCAGTTCTTC | CASSQLIISYNEQFF
few | TRBJ1-2 | TRBV7-2 | . | TGTGCCAGCAGCTTAGGGGGGGGCGCTAACGTAAACTATGGCTACACCTTC | CASSLGGGANVNYGYTF
few | TRBJ2-1 | TRBV30 | TRBD1 | TGTGCCTGGAGTGTGACAGGGGGGGCCTACAATGAGCAGTTCTTC | CAWSVTGGAYNEQFF
. | TRBJ1-1 | TRBV7-9 | TRBD1 | TGTGCCAACTACAGGGGCCAACCCCCCTTGAACACTGAAGCTTTCTTT | CANYRGQPPLNTEAFF
. | TRBJ1-2 | TRBV6-5 | . | TGTGCCAGCAGTTACCTCGGGAAGGGTGGCTACACCTTC | CASSYLGKGGYTF
few | TRBJ2-7 | TRBV4-1 | TRBD2 | TGCGCCAGCAGCCAACCTAGCGGATCCTACGAGCAGTACTTC | CASSQPSGSYEQYF
few | TRBJ1-4 | TRBV28 | TRBD1 | TGTGCCAGCAACAACCCGGGACAGGGTCCAGAAAAACTGTTTTTT | CASNNPGQGPEKLFF
few | TRBJ1-2 | TRBV5-6 | TRBD1 | TGTGCCAGCAGCTTGTTCCGGACAGGGATCTTCTATGGCTACACCTTC | CASSLFRTGIFYGYTF
. | TRBJ1-1 | TRBV10-3 | . | TGTGCCATCAGGAGGGGGGGGCGAAACACTGAAGCTTTCTTT | CAIRRGGRNTEAFF
. | TRBJ2-2 | TRBV15 | . | TGTGCCACCAGCGCAGGGGGGTTCGCCGGGGAGCTGTTTTTT | CATSAGGFAGELFF
. | TRBJ2-1 | TRBV7-3 | . | TGTGCCAGCAGCGGGGGGATCCGTGGGGAATACAATGAGCAGTTCTTC | CASSGGIRGEYNEQFF
few | TRBJ2-6 | TRBV30 | . | TGTGCCTGGAGTGTTTCTGTAGGGGCCAACGTCCTGACTTTC | CAWSVSVGANVLTF
few | TRBJ1-1 | TRBV6-1 | TRBD1 | TGTGCCAGCAGGCGAGGGGACAGGGCTGAAGCTTTCTTT | CASRRGDRAEAFF
few | TRBJ2-5 | TRBV5-6 | TRBD2 | TGTGCCAGCAGCGCTACGGGGCGGGGGGGCCAAGAGACCCAGTACTTC | CASSATGRGGQETQYF
. | TRBJ1-6 | TRBV7-9 | . | TGTGCCAGCAGCTTAGAGGGTCAGGGTAATTCACCCCTCCACTTT | CASSLEGQGNSPLHF
few | TRBJ2-2 | TRBV5-1 | TRBD1 | TGCGCCAGCAGTCCCGGGGCAGGGGGCGCGGGCACCGGGGAGCTGTTTTTT | CASSPGAGGAGTGELFF
few | TRBJ2-5 | TRBV7-6 | TRBD1 | TGTGCCAGCAGCTTAGAGGGCCAGGGGGCAGGAGAGACCCAGTACTTC | CASSLEGQGAGETQYF
. | TRBJ1-5 | TRBV4-3 | . | TGCGCCAGCAGCAAGGGGGGGACATGGGGGAATAGGCCCCAGCATTTT | CASSKGGTWGNRPQHF
. | TRBJ1-6 | TRBV7-2 | . | TGTGCCAGCAGCCCTTTATTCCGGAGGCCCCTCCACTTT | CASSPLFRRPLHF
. | TRBJ2-7 | TRBV23-1 | TRBD2 | TGCGCCAGCAGTCCCCCCCGGGGGGGCGACCCCTCATACTTC | CASSPPRGGDPSYF
few | TRBJ2-2 | TRBV28 | . | TGTGCCAGCAGTTTAGTTTTATCCCCAGCAGGGTTCACCGGGGAGCTGTTTTTT | CASSLVLSPAGFTGELFF
. | TRBJ1-1 | TRBV5-4 | . | TGTGCCAGCAGCTTGGAACCAGAGAACACTGAAGCTTTCTTT | CASSLEPENTEAFF
few | TRBJ1-5 | TRBV2 | TRBD1 | TGTGCCAGCAGTGATCAGGGGGCGCGAAATCAGCCCCAGCATTTT | CASSDQGARNQPQHF
. | TRBJ2-1 | TRBV29-1 | TRBD2 | TGCTCGGGAGGGGACAATGAGCAGTTCTTC | CSGGDNEQFF
few | TRBJ2-7 | TRBV2 | . | TGTGCCAGCAGTAGACTGTCTGAGACCTACGAGCAGTACTTC | CASSRLSETYEQYF
few | TRBJ1-1 | TRBV5-1 | . | TGCGCCAGCAGCTTGCAGGGAACTGAAGCTTTCTTT | CASSLQGTEAFF
. | TRBJ1-2 | TRBV7-2 | TRBD1 | TGTGCCAGCAGCCTGAAGACAGGGCCCCCGGTGGATGGCTACACCTTC | CASSLKTGPPVDGYTF
. | TRBJ2-5 | TRBV5-1 | . | TGCGCCAGCAGCTCCGGGAACCAACTGGAGACCCAGTACTTC | CASSSGNQLETQYF
few | TRBJ2-1 | TRBV19 | TRBD2 | TGTGCCAGTAGTATCTTAGCGGGATCCAATGAGCAGTTCTTC | CASSILAGSNEQFF
. | TRBJ2-3 | TRBV7-8 | TRBD2 | TGTGCCAGCAGCTTACAACTAGCGGGGCCCTTTGGCACAGATACGCAGTATTTT | CASSLQLAGPFGTDTQYF
. | TRBJ1-4 | TRBV27 | . | TGTGCCAGCAAGGTGTCGGGGAACGACAATGAAAAACTGTTTTTT | CASKVSGNDNEKLFF
. | TRBJ1-2 | TRBV11-2 | . | TGTGCCAGCAGCTTAGGCGGCAGGGGCTATGGCTACACCTTC | CASSLGGRGYGYTF
few | TRBJ1-1 | TRBV28 | . | TGTGCCAGCAGTTTACAGATACTAGTGAACACTGAAGCTTTCTTT | CASSLQILVNTEAFF
. | TRBJ2-7 | TRBV5-4 | . | TGTGCCAGCAGCCCTTCCCCGGGCTACGAGCAGTACTTC | CASSPSPGYEQYF
. | TRBJ2-7 | TRBV7-7 | TRBD1 | TGTGCTAGCAGCACCAGACAGGGCACCAAGCAGTACTTC | CASSTRQGTKQYF
few | TRBJ2-7 | TRBV2 | . | TGTGCCAGCACGCAGGGTGACGAGCAGTACTTC | CASTQGDEQYF
few | TRBJ1-3 | TRBV28 | . | TGTGCCAGCAGTTTATACAGAGCTGGAAACACCATATATTTT | CASSLYRAGNTIYF
few | TRBJ1-2 | TRBV5-4 | . | TGTGCCAGCAGCCCGTCTAACTATGGCTACACCTTC | CASSPSNYGYTF
few | TRBJ1-1 | TRBV7-8 | . | TGTGCCAGCAGCACCACGTGGAGGAAGGGCAACACTGAAGCTTTCTTT | CASSTTWRKGNTEAFF
few | TRBJ2-2 | TRBV2 | TRBD2 | TGTGCCAGCAGGGGGGGCGGGACTAGCGGTCCCACCGGGGAGCTGTTTTTT | CASRGGGTSGPTGELFF
few | TRBJ2-1 | TRBV13 | TRBD2 | TGTGCCAGCAGCGAAACTAGCGGGGGGGCAAATGAGCAGTTCTTC | CASSETSGGANEQFF
few | TRBJ2-1 | TRBV7-2 | . | TGTGCCAGCAGCCGGGGACTGGCCTACAATGAGCAGTTCTTC | CASSRGLAYNEQFF